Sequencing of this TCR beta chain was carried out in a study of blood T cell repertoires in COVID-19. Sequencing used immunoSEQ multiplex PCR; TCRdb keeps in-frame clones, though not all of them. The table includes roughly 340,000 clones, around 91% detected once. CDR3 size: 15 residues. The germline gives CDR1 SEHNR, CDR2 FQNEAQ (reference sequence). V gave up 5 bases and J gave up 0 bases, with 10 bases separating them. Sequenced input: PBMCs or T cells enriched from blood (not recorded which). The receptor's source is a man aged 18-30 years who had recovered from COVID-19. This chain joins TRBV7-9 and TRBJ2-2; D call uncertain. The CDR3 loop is CASSPRRTNTGELFF. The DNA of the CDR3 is TGTGCCAGCAGCCCCCGCAGGACGAACACCGGGGAGCTGTTTTTT.